Shown below are 11 T cell receptor beta chains from a single sample sequenced in a study of blood T cell repertoires in COVID-19. Clones were sequenced by immunoSEQ multiplex PCR, and TCRdb holds only the in-frame ones, with some missing. The data hold some 52,000 clones, with 86% observed a single time. Sequencing was performed on peripheral blood. The receptors derive from a man between 70 and 80 years old with acute or convalescent COVID-19.

This chain joins TRBV5-1 and TRBJ1-4; no clear D gene. This CDR3 region has 13 residues. Per the germline V gene, CDR1 is SGHRS and CDR2 is YFSETQ. The germline V and J ends were trimmed by 3 bases and 7 bases, with 10 bases remaining between them. Here the CDR3 reads CASSSAGGEKLFF. The CDR3 coding sequence is TGCGCCAGCAGCTCCGCGGGAGGTGAAAAACTGTTTTTT. Full variable domain (remainder filled in from reference TRBV5-1 and TRBJ1-4): KAGVTQTPRYLIKTRGQQVTLSCSPISGHRSVSWYQQTPGQGLQFLFEYFSETQRNKGNFPGRFSGRQFSNSRSEMNVSTLELGDSALYLCASSSAGGEKLFFGSGTQLSVL.

This chain links TRBV7-6 with TRBJ2-3; TRBD1 might be the D (6 bases). The CDR3 spans 15 residues. Germline loops: CDR1 SGHVS, CDR2 FNYEAQ. The V gene lost 4 bases and the J gene lost 0 bases, with 11 bases spanning the gap. The CDR3 spells CASSSRQASTDTQYF. The DNA of the CDR3 is TGTGCCAGCAGCTCCCGACAGGCTAGCACAGATACGCAGTATTTT.

The V call is TRBV6-5, the J call TRBJ1-2; TRBD1 matches at 9 bases. Germline V CDR1 and CDR2: MNHEY, SVGAGI. Trimming took 0 bases from V and 3 from J; bases not matched to a gene: 2. The length of the CDR3 is 15 residues. CDR3 nucleotides: TGTGCCAGCAGTTACTCGGGACAGGGATACTATGGCTACACCTTC. Amino acid sequence: CASSYSGQGYYGYTF.

The chain is built from TRBV23-1 and TRBJ2-7; TRBD1 is a possible D gene (6 bases). TRBV23-1 is an ORF, with its function uncertain. The V and J ends lost 2 bases and 6 bases respectively, with 20 bases between them. The CDR3 sequence is 16 residues long. The CDR3 coding sequence is TGCGCCAGCAGTCAACCTGTCTTGACAGGCCCCAGCGAGCAGTACGTC. Encoded protein: CASSQPVLTGPSEQYV.

The CDR3 nucleotides read TGTGCCAGCAGCCCCCCGGGAGTTTCGAACACTGAAGCTTTCTTT. Amino acids: CASSPPGVSNTEAFF. V gene TRBV6-5 combines with J gene TRBJ1-1; unclear D gene. This CDR3 is 15 amino acids long. V gave up 6 bases and J gave up 1 base, with 15 bases separating them. Germline CDR1 reads MNHEY; CDR2 reads SVGAGI.

This sequence joins TRBV28 and TRBJ1-5, with TRBD1 as a possible D gene (6 bases). CDR3 length equals 15 residues. The germline gives CDR1 MDHEN, CDR2 SYDVKM. The V end lost 7 bases, the J end lost 0 bases, and 13 bases lay between the germline ends. The CDR3 is CASTKQGYSNQPQHF. The CDR3 region has the DNA TGTGCCAGCACCAAACAGGGTTATAGCAATCAGCCCCAGCATTTT.

V gene TRBV27 combines with J gene TRBJ1-4; D not certain. The V gene lost 4 bases and the J gene lost 5 bases, with 17 bases spanning the gap. Germline V gives CDR1 MNHEY, CDR2 SMNVEV (reference sequence). This CDR3 has 16 amino acids. CDR3 region: CASSSQNPGVNEKLFF. The CDR3 nucleotides read TGTGCCAGCAGTTCCCAAAACCCCGGGGTCAATGAAAAACTGTTTTTT.

The chain employs TRBV6-5 and TRBJ2-5; no reliable D call. Germline CDR1 MNHEY, CDR2 SVGAGI. The CDR3 spans 14 residues. V dropped 8 bases and J dropped 1 base, with 14 bases sitting between them. Written as DNA, the CDR3 is TGTGCCAGCGCCCAAACATACGCCCAAGAGACCCAGTACTTC. Its protein is CASAQTYAQETQYF.

This rearrangement joins TRBV6-5 to TRBJ1-2, with D tentatively TRBD1 (6 bases). CDR1 and CDR2 (germline): MNHEY, SVGAGI. The CDR3 has 13 residues. V dropped 11 bases and J dropped 4 bases, with 17 bases sitting between them. For the CDR3, the DNA is TGTGCCGTCTATGGGGGGGCAGGCTATGGCTACACCTTC. Residues: CAVYGGAGYGYTF.

The genes are TRBV5-1 and TRBJ2-3, with D hard to call. CDR3 length equals 12 residues. V lost 4 bases and J lost 11, with 14 bases in between. Germline V lookup: CDR1 SGHRS, CDR2 YFSETQ. DNA of the CDR3: TGCGCCAGCAGCCTAACTGATGGTAGGCAGTATTTT. This translates into CASSLTDGRQYF.

The chain carries TRBV3-1 (or the pseudogene TRBV3-2) and TRBJ1-2, with TRBD1 matching 7 bases. Germline V lookup: CDR1 LGHDT, CDR2 YNNKEL (reference sequence). CDR3 length: 12 amino acids. The junction had 8 bases not matched to a gene; V was cut back by 3 bases and J by 13 bases. CDR3 protein: CASSQRDRMCTF. In DNA form, the CDR3 reads TGTGCCAGCAGCCAGAGGGACAGAATGTGCACCTTC.